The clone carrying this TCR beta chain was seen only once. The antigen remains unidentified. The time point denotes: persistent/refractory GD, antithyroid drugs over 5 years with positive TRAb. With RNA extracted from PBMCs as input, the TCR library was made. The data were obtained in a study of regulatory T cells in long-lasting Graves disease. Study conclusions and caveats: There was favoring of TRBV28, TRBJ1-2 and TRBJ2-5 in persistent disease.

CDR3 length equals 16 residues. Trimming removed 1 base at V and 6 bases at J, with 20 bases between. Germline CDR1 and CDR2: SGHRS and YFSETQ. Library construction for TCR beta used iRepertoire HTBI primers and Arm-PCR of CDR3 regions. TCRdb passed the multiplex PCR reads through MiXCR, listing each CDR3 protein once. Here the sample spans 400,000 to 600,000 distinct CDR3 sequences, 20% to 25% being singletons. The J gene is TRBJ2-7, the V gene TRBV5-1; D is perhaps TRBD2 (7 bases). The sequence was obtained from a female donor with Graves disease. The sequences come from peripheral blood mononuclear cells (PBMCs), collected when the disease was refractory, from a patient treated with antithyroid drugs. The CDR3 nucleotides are TGCGCCAGCAGCTTGATACAGGGACTAAGGGAAGGCGAGCAGTACTTC. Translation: CASSLIQGLREGEQYF. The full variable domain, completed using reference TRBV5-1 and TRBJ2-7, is KAGVTQTPRYLIKTRGQQVTLSCSPISGHRSVSWYQQTPGQGLQFLFEYFSETQRNKGNFPGRFSGRQFSNSRSEMNVSTLELGDSALYLCASSLIQGLREGEQYFGPGTRLTVT.